The 3 T cell receptor beta chains below come from one sample, sequenced in a study of T cells in Graves' hyperthyroidism and ophthalmopathy. RNA transcripts provided the source from which TCR beta CDR3 regions were amplified. HTBI primers drove first-round RT-PCR of the TCR CDR3. TCRdb passed the multiplex PCR reads through MiXCR, listing each CDR3 protein once. The sample holds about 400,000 distinct CDR3 sequences, 14% to 15% seen once. Sequenced sample: blood. The receptors here all came from a woman aged 25 to 45 with Graves' hyperthyroidism.

This clonotype showed up just a few times. This rearrangement joins TRBV15 to TRBJ2-3; 11 bases fit TRBD2. V dropped 0 bases and J dropped 2; count of bases not matched to a gene: 4. Germline CDR1 is LNHNV and CDR2 is YYDKDF (reference sequence). The CDR3 runs to 17 residues. CDR3 in DNA: TGTGCCACCAGCAGAGATAGACTAGCGGGGCCCACAGATACGCAGTATTTT. It yields the protein CATSRDRLAGPTDTQYF.

This clonotype was found a few times. The rearrangement uses TRBV20-1 and TRBJ2-5; D is unresolved. CDR1 is DFQATT and CDR2 is SNEGSKA in the germline V gene (reference sequence). CDR3 length: 12 amino acids. V lost 6 bases to trimming and J lost 1 base, with 9 bases between them. The CDR3 sequence is CSALAVQETQYF. As DNA, the CDR3 is TGCAGTGCCCTGGCAGTCCAAGAGACCCAGTACTTC.

This clonotype was counted at least ten times. J is TRBJ2-5 and V is TRBV28; D is undetermined. Between the trimmed V and J ends, which lost 10 bases and 4 bases, there was a span of 13 bases. The V gene's germline CDR1 is MDHEN and CDR2 SYDVKM. The CDR3 length is 12 residues. The CDR3 region has the DNA TGTGCCACCCAAGGGCAGGCAGAGACCCAGTACTTC. Translation: CATQGQAETQYF.